This TCR beta chain comes out of a study of shared clonotypes between healthy human individuals. General study findings and limits: Shared clonotypes across all four donors exceeded non-shared ones in generation probability.

Points on this clone: The antigen remains undetermined.

The J segment lost 7 bases and the V segment lost 9 bases, leaving 13 bases of the junction unmatched. This CDR3 is built from 15 residues. Germline V gives CDR1 SGHRS, CDR2 YFSETQ. CD4+ cells underwent separation, giving CD45RA+ naive and CD45RA-negative memory subsets. As processed by the authors: Filtering differed since immunoSEQ provided only junctions, with no quality scores. Sequencing was performed with immunoSEQ multiplex PCR; in TCRdb, only in-frame clones are kept and a portion is missing. That table furnishes V, J and clone size, whereas the DNA furnished D and trimming. Of about 1.5 million clones in the sample, roughly 96% were seen once.

The sample was naive CD4+ T cells sorted from blood. Subset specified: CD45RA+ positively selected. The chain couples TRBV5-1 to TRBJ2-1; the match to TRBD1 covers 10 bases. This sequence originates from a man aged 30-40 years in good health. CDR3 nucleotide sequence: TGCGCCACCAAGGGCGGGACAGGGGTGTCGAATGAGCAGTTCTTC. This sequence encodes CATKGGTGVSNEQFF.